The source of this T cell receptor (beta chain) is a study of read filtering for tumor transcriptome and immune sequencing. The study, taken as a whole, reports: Without single-read clonotypes, shared clonotype proportions correlated more between IR-seq and RNA-seq.

The library was built from about 0.4 ug RNA with molecular barcoded adaptors for alpha/delta and beta/gamma chains. TCRdb redid the calling of the reads with MiXCR, one entry per CDR3 protein. The repertoire consists of 55,000 to 60,000 distinct CDR3 sequences, with roughly an eighth occurring once and the leading ten covering approximately 16%. This clonotype appeared many times. Its antigen is unidentified. The TCR sequence derives from a donor at least 40 years old with multiple myeloma. Sequencing was carried out using a population of CD138-negative cells sorted from bone marrow.

In nucleotides, the CDR3 is TGTGCCAGCAGTTCAGGGGCATGGAAAGCTTTCTTT. This codes for CASSSGAWKAFF. This chain connects TRBV28 to TRBJ1-1, with a possible D match to TRBD1 (6 bases). The V gene's germline CDR1 is MDHEN and CDR2 SYDVKM. V dropped 4 bases and J dropped 9 bases, with 12 bases sitting between them. The CDR3 has 12 residues.